This is a list of T cell receptor beta chains from one sample in a study of blood T cells in healthy people across ages. TCRdb passed the 5' RACE reads through MiXCR, listing each CDR3 protein once. The sample carries 1.5 million to 2 million distinct CDR3 sequences, 28% recorded once. Sequencing input: blood. These receptors were obtained from a woman under 40 in good health. Each CDR3 is given with its conserved first and last residue. A D gene is named only where the DNA matches it firmly. Clone size appears in some rows only: once, few, many, or a class for an expanded clone.

v_gene: TRBV2; j_gene: TRBJ2-7; abundance: -; d_gene: -; CDR3nt: TGTGCCAGCAATGCCAACTTCTACGAGCAGTACTTC; CDR3aa: CASNANFYEQYF
v_gene: TRBV7-9; j_gene: TRBJ2-3; abundance: -; d_gene: -; CDR3nt: TGTGCCAGCAGCTTAGTCCCGGACAGTAGCACAGATACGCAGTATTTT; CDR3aa: CASSLVPDSSTDTQYF
v_gene: TRBV7-2; j_gene: TRBJ1-2; abundance: -; d_gene: -; CDR3nt: TGTGCCAGCAGCCCCACACAGGGAATAGGCGGCTACACCTTC; CDR3aa: CASSPTQGIGGYTF
v_gene: TRBV27; j_gene: TRBJ1-2; abundance: -; d_gene: -; CDR3nt: TGTGCCAGCAGTCCCGGGGAGACCCCCTATGTCTACACCTTC; CDR3aa: CASSPGETPYVYTF
v_gene: TRBV10-3; j_gene: TRBJ2-7; abundance: -; d_gene: TRBD2; CDR3nt: TGTGCCATCAGTGAGGCGGGAGGGCAGGGCGATGAGCAGTACTTC; CDR3aa: CAISEAGGQGDEQYF
v_gene: TRBV20-1; j_gene: TRBJ2-3; abundance: -; d_gene: TRBD1; CDR3nt: TGCAGTGCCCCGCGGGGACAGGCGCTCACAGATACGCAGTATTTT; CDR3aa: CSAPRGQALTDTQYF
v_gene: TRBV5-1; j_gene: TRBJ1-1; abundance: few; d_gene: -; CDR3nt: TGCGCCAGCAGGGGCGAGGCAGAAGCTTTCTTT; CDR3aa: CASRGEAEAFF
v_gene: TRBV6-1; j_gene: TRBJ1-4; abundance: few; d_gene: -; CDR3nt: TGTGCCAGCCGTCGGCAGGGCCGAACTAATGAAAAACTGTTTTTT; CDR3aa: CASRRQGRTNEKLFF
v_gene: TRBV11-2; j_gene: TRBJ2-7; abundance: -; d_gene: TRBD2; CDR3nt: TGTGCCAGCTCCCGGGGCGGGGGGTTCTACGAGCAGTACTTC; CDR3aa: CASSRGGGFYEQYF
v_gene: TRBV6-2/TRBV6-3; j_gene: TRBJ2-7; abundance: -; d_gene: -; CDR3nt: TGTGCCAGCAGTTACTCGCCAGCGGGGACATCCTACGAGCAGTACTTC; CDR3aa: CASSYSPAGTSYEQYF
v_gene: TRBV24-1; j_gene: TRBJ2-7; abundance: -; d_gene: -; CDR3nt: TGTGCCACCAGGGCCAAGGGGAGCTCCTACGAGCAGTACTTC; CDR3aa: CATRAKGSSYEQYF
v_gene: TRBV9; j_gene: TRBJ2-1; abundance: -; d_gene: -; CDR3nt: TGTGCCAGCAGCCCTCAGATGGGCAGGTCCTACAATGAGCAGTTCTTC; CDR3aa: CASSPQMGRSYNEQFF
v_gene: TRBV7-9; j_gene: TRBJ2-7; abundance: many; d_gene: -; CDR3nt: TGTGCCAGCAGCTTAGTTGGGGCTAGCAGATACGAGCAGTACTTC; CDR3aa: CASSLVGASRYEQYF
v_gene: TRBV7-9; j_gene: TRBJ2-7; abundance: -; d_gene: -; CDR3nt: TGTGCCAGCAGCTCGGGGGTTCGGGAGCAGTACTTC; CDR3aa: CASSSGVREQYF
v_gene: TRBV7-2; j_gene: TRBJ2-7; abundance: -; d_gene: TRBD2; CDR3nt: TGTGCCAGCAGCTGGTATAGCGGGGGGCTTTCCTACGAGCAGTACTTC; CDR3aa: CASSWYSGGLSYEQYF
v_gene: TRBV2; j_gene: TRBJ2-5; abundance: few; d_gene: TRBD1; CDR3nt: TGTGCCAGCACCTTTACCCACACAGGGGGCATCGGCTTCGAAGAGACCCAGTACTTC; CDR3aa: CASTFTHTGGIGFEETQYF
v_gene: TRBV4-3; j_gene: TRBJ2-5; abundance: many; d_gene: TRBD2; CDR3nt: TGCTCCAGCAGCCAAAACGGGAGGGCGGTCGAGACCCAGTACTTC; CDR3aa: CSSSQNGRAVETQYF
v_gene: TRBV10-3; j_gene: TRBJ2-7; abundance: once; d_gene: -; CDR3nt: TGTGCCATCAGTGAGTCCCCTCTCTCCTACGAGCAGTACTTC; CDR3aa: CAISESPLSYEQYF
v_gene: TRBV29-1; j_gene: TRBJ2-5; abundance: many; d_gene: -; CDR3nt: TGCAGCGTTCACCTAGCAGAGACCCAGTACTTC; CDR3aa: CSVHLAETQYF
v_gene: TRBV10-2; j_gene: TRBJ2-3; abundance: -; d_gene: -; CDR3nt: TGCGCCAGCAGATCGGGCCCCACAATCCCCACAGATATGCAGTATTTT; CDR3aa: CASRSGPTIPTDMQYF
v_gene: TRBV28; j_gene: TRBJ2-5; abundance: many; d_gene: TRBD2; CDR3nt: TGTGCCAGCAGGCTGACTAGCGGACAAGAGACCCAGTACTTC; CDR3aa: CASRLTSGQETQYF
v_gene: TRBV5-1; j_gene: TRBJ2-6; abundance: few; d_gene: -; CDR3nt: TGCGCCAGCAGCGTCACCAAGGACTCTGGGGCCAACGTCCTGACTTTC; CDR3aa: CASSVTKDSGANVLTF
v_gene: TRBV5-1; j_gene: TRBJ2-7; abundance: many; d_gene: TRBD1; CDR3nt: TGCGCCAGCAGCCCGGGACAGCGTGTCACTTACGAGCAGTACTTC; CDR3aa: CASSPGQRVTYEQYF
v_gene: TRBV7-2; j_gene: TRBJ1-3; abundance: -; d_gene: -; CDR3nt: TGTGCCAGCAGCTTATCGACTCGGGGGCCAACTGGAAACACCATATATTTT; CDR3aa: CASSLSTRGPTGNTIYF
v_gene: TRBV7-9; j_gene: TRBJ2-5; abundance: few; d_gene: TRBD2; CDR3nt: TGTGCCAGCAGCCCTGATAGCGGGAGGGCAGAGACCCAGTACTTC; CDR3aa: CASSPDSGRAETQYF
v_gene: TRBV18; j_gene: TRBJ1-1; abundance: -; d_gene: -; CDR3nt: TGTGCCAGCTCAGAGACAATAGGGTTCGTTGAGGAAGCTTTCTTT; CDR3aa: CASSETIGFVEEAFF
v_gene: TRBV24-1; j_gene: TRBJ2-1; abundance: few; d_gene: TRBD2; CDR3nt: TGTGCCACCAGTGCGCTGGGGACTAGCGGGGACAATGAGCAGTTCTTC; CDR3aa: CATSALGTSGDNEQFF
v_gene: TRBV4-2; j_gene: TRBJ2-3; abundance: few; d_gene: TRBD2; CDR3nt: TGTGCCAGCAGCCAAGATCTAGCGGGGGGCTACAGCACAGATACGCAGTATTTT; CDR3aa: CASSQDLAGGYSTDTQYF
v_gene: TRBV12-3/TRBV12-4; j_gene: TRBJ2-3; abundance: -; d_gene: -; CDR3nt: TGTGCCACCAGTGGCCTCCTAAGAGCAGATACGCAGTATTTT; CDR3aa: CATSGLLRADTQYF
v_gene: TRBV7-2; j_gene: TRBJ2-1; abundance: few; d_gene: TRBD2; CDR3nt: TGTGCCAGCAGCTTTATCGCACTAGCGGGAGTCCCCTCCTACAATGAGCAGTTCTTC; CDR3aa: CASSFIALAGVPSYNEQFF
v_gene: TRBV5-5; j_gene: TRBJ2-2; abundance: -; d_gene: -; CDR3nt: TGTGCCAGCAGCACGGATCCCCTCACCGGGGAGCTGTTTTTT; CDR3aa: CASSTDPLTGELFF
v_gene: TRBV5-1; j_gene: TRBJ1-1; abundance: -; d_gene: -; CDR3nt: TGCGCCAGCAGCTTGGTTAGCGGGGCGGCCCCGAGGACTGAAGCTTTCTTT; CDR3aa: CASSLVSGAAPRTEAFF
v_gene: TRBV5-1; j_gene: TRBJ2-1; abundance: few; d_gene: TRBD1; CDR3nt: TGCGCCAGCAGCTCTCAGGGGGCAGGTGGATACAATGAGCAGTTCTTC; CDR3aa: CASSSQGAGGYNEQFF
v_gene: TRBV6-6; j_gene: TRBJ2-7; abundance: many; d_gene: -; CDR3nt: TGTGCCAGCAGTTATCCTAGTACCCACGAGCAGTACTTC; CDR3aa: CASSYPSTHEQYF
v_gene: TRBV7-3; j_gene: TRBJ2-7; abundance: once; d_gene: -; CDR3nt: TGTGCCATCAGCCCTGCGGGACTCTACAATGAGCAGTACTTC; CDR3aa: CAISPAGLYNEQYF
v_gene: TRBV29-1; j_gene: TRBJ2-3; abundance: few; d_gene: -; CDR3nt: TGCAGCGTTGAAGTCGCCAGGGCTGGGGCTACCCTCTTGGATACGCAGTATTTT; CDR3aa: CSVEVARAGATLLDTQYF
v_gene: TRBV7-3; j_gene: TRBJ2-5; abundance: many; d_gene: -; CDR3nt: TGTGCCAGCAGCTTAGGTCCACAGCCCCAAGAGACCCAGTACTTC; CDR3aa: CASSLGPQPQETQYF
v_gene: TRBV7-2; j_gene: TRBJ1-3; abundance: -; d_gene: -; CDR3nt: TGTGCCAGCAGCTTAAATCCGGGAAACACCATATATTTT; CDR3aa: CASSLNPGNTIYF
v_gene: TRBV5-1; j_gene: TRBJ2-6; abundance: few; d_gene: -; CDR3nt: TGCGCCAGCAGTACCGGGGATTATGGGGCCAACGTCCTGACTTTC; CDR3aa: CASSTGDYGANVLTF
v_gene: TRBV12-3/TRBV12-4; j_gene: TRBJ2-7; abundance: few; d_gene: -; CDR3nt: TGTGGGGGGCAGAACTACGAGCAGTACTTC; CDR3aa: CGGQNYEQYF